This TCR beta chain was retrieved from a study of T cell responses to AZD1222 COVID-19 vaccine. Notes on the study in general: White British donors predominated, females outnumbered males, and clonal diversity was possibly underestimated. Spike-specific TCR breadth and depth went up after people got two AZD1222 doses.

With respect to this clone: Its specificity is not known.

The CDR3 is 13 amino acids. Germline V gene sequence: CDR1 SNHLY, CDR2 FYNNEI. With 6 bases removed from V and 0 bases from J, the gap between germline ends came to 6 bases. The table came from immunoSEQ multiplex PCR; TCRdb's copy has only in-frame clones and leaves some out. The sample has some 130,000 clones, 80% to 90% seen once. The chain uses TRBV2 and TRBJ1-5; no clear D gene. Sequences were derived from peripheral blood, sampled 28 days after the second AZD1222 dose. The TCR comes from an adult who received the AZD1222 COVID-19 vaccine. The CDR3, as DNA: TGTGCCAGCAGCTCAGTTAGCAATCAGCCCCAGCATTTT. Protein product: CASSSVSNQPQHF.